This paragraph covers one T cell receptor (beta chain) sequence. Its cognate antigen has yet to be identified. Base quality data are lacking; no much larger clone is found one base away. Library preparation used PCR. Sequencing was performed on an Illumina HiSeq 2500. To normalize quantification of the TCRbeta repertoire, the TCR libraries were built with molecular barcoding that relied on unique molecular identifiers. Using fastp at Q25 and MiXCR, TCRdb reprocessed the public reads and kept productive beta chains. For every CDR3 protein sequence, its rows merge into one entry that carries the most common genes and DNA. Within this sample are around 960,000 distinct CDR3 sequences, with about 30% of them counted one time only. The biggest ten clones account for 28% of the sample. Reading from cysteine to phenylalanine, the CDR3 counts 16 amino acids. The CDR3 DNA has 48 bases and is translated from base 1. V gives up 0 bases and J gives up 0 bases, and the segment between their germline ends measures 7 bases. The germline V gene sets CDR1 to SGHRS and CDR2 to YFSETQ.

The record originates from a study of T-cell reconstitution after alpha-beta-depleted transplantation in children (dated by TCRdb to the mid-2010s). About the full investigation: T-cell immune reconstitution after TCRalphabeta/CD19-depleted allogeneic hematopoietic cell transplantation in children was quantitatively tracked in the study by means of TCR repertoire profiling. Paper-wide results and their limitations: Over subsequent months, a decline in hyperexpanded clone frequencies was noted, and after one year, T-cell counts and TCRbeta diversity were mostly ascribed to newly produced T cells. Apparently early alphabetaT-cell count recovery about two months after transplant reportedly relied on only several hundred rapidly expanded clones derived from non-depleted graft cells. The high TCRbeta diversity at day 60 in some patients was ascribed to recipient T cells and intrathymic progenitors that had survived conditioning.

Reading the label with the study, this specimen's treatment or condition is: allogeneic hematopoietic cell transplantation with graft depleted of TCRalphabeta T cells and CD19 B cells. The transplant recipients were children given TCRalphabeta/CD19-depleted allogeneic hematopoietic cell grafts. The sequencing here drew on PBMCs, mostly from graft donor cells, taken 360 days after TCRalphabeta/CD19-depleted stem cell transplant. This receptor was taken from a boy in the first two years of life who had a stem cell transplant for SCID, so the T cells may come from the graft donor. This receptor chain uses TRBV5-1 and TRBJ2-6; the D gene is perhaps TRBD2, from 5 matching bases. Read as DNA, the sequence is TGCGCCAGCAGCTTGGCGGGGAACTCTGGGGCCAACGTCCTGACTTTC. This sequence encodes CASSLAGNSGANVLTF.